The 19 T cell receptor beta chains listed next were all sequenced from one sample in a study of shared clonotypes between healthy human individuals. The assay was immunoSEQ multiplex PCR, and TCRdb's table has in-frame clones only and misses some. The top ten clones hold about 0.45% of a sample with over 1.5 million clones, around 98% of them seen once. Sequencing was carried out using naive CD4+ T cells sorted from blood. Documented subset: CD45RA+ positively selected. The receptors come from a man between 25 and 39 years old in good health.

The chain has TRBV18 and TRBJ2-2; the match to TRBD1 covers 8 bases. This CDR3 spans 15 amino acids. V was pared by 4 bases and J by 6 bases, with 7 bases of the junction left unmatched. Looked up from germline, CDR1 is KGHSH and CDR2 is LQKENI. DNA for the CDR3: TGTGCCAGCTCACAATCGGGACAGGTTGCCGGGGAGCTGTTTTTT. This sequence encodes CASSQSGQVAGELFF.

The chain combines TRBV19 with TRBJ2-7; 7 bases fit TRBD1. Unmatched junction bases numbered 5, after V lost 6 bases and J lost 3 bases. CDR1 is LNHDA and CDR2 is SQIVND in the germline V gene (reference sequence). CDR3 length equals 13 residues. The CDR3 DNA reads TGTGCCAGTAGCAAGACAGGGCTCTACGAGCAGTACTTC. It specifies CASSKTGLYEQYF. Complete variable domain (other parts from reference TRBV19 and TRBJ2-7): DGGITQSPKYLFRKEGQNVTLSCEQNLNHDAMYWYRQDPGQGLRLIYYSQIVNDFQKGDIAEGYSVSREKKESFPLTVTSAQKNPTAFYLCASSKTGLYEQYFGPGTRLTVT.

The V and J genes are TRBV25-1 and TRBJ1-1, with TRBD1 identical over 8 bases. V lost 3 bases and J lost 1; bases outside the gene matches: 7. The CDR3 totals 16 residues. Germline lookup yields CDR1 MGHDK and CDR2 SYGVNS. The CDR3 sequence is CASSERLTGANTEAFF. Here the CDR3 DNA reads TGTGCCAGCAGTGAGCGACTGACAGGGGCGAACACTGAAGCTTTCTTT.

The J gene is TRBJ2-7, the V gene TRBV29-1; no definite D call. Trimming left V 3 bases short and J 5 bases short, with 14 bases between. Looked up from germline, CDR1 is SQVTM and CDR2 is ANQGSEA. The CDR3 covers 13 residues. This CDR3 is CSVEGAQKDEQYF. As DNA, the CDR3 is TGCAGCGTTGAGGGCGCTCAGAAGGACGAGCAGTACTTC.

The chain recombines TRBV28 with TRBJ2-7; tentative D call: TRBD1 (6 bases). The germline CDR1 and CDR2 sequences are MDHEN and SYDVKM. The CDR3 spans 13 residues. Trimming cost V 5 bases and J 3 bases, with 11 bases left between them. CDR3 nucleotide sequence: TGTGCCAGCAGTATCCCGACAGGCTACGAGCAGTACTTC. It specifies CASSIPTGYEQYF.

The rearrangement joins TRBV4-1 to TRBJ2-7; 9 positions agree with TRBD2. With V trimmed by 1 base and J by 6 bases, 13 bases remained unmatched. This CDR3 has 17 amino acids. Germline V CDR1 and CDR2: MGHRA, YSYEKL. The CDR3 is CASSQVGGGRAFGEQYF. CDR3 DNA: TGCGCCAGCAGCCAAGTTGGGGGCGGGAGGGCTTTCGGCGAGCAGTACTTC.

The chain uses TRBV5-1 and TRBJ1-4; D gene uncertain. V lost 4 bases and J lost 0, with 7 bases in between. CDR1 SGHRS and CDR2 YFSETQ come from the germline V gene. The CDR3 sequence is 14 residues long. CDR3 sequence (DNA): TGCGCCAGCAGCCGGTCCCCAACTAATGAAAAACTGTTTTTT. Amino acids: CASSRSPTNEKLFF.

The chain carries TRBV7-7 and TRBJ2-2; no clear D. V lost 6 bases and J lost 0, with 5 bases in between. CDR1 and CDR2 from the germline V gene are SSHAT and FNYEAQ (reference sequence). This CDR3 is built from 13 residues. The CDR3 here is CASSHSNTGELFF. The CDR3 DNA is TGTGCCAGCAGTCACTCGAACACCGGGGAGCTGTTTTTT.

This chain links TRBV2 with TRBJ1-1; TRBD1 aligns across 7 bases. The germline V gene has CDR1 SNHLY and CDR2 FYNNEI. The CDR3 loop spans 13 amino acids. V trimming: 10 bases; J trimming: 0 bases; junction bases outside the gene matches: 5. CDR3 loop: CATRQGLNTEAFF. In nucleotides, the CDR3 is TGTGCCACCCGACAGGGCTTGAACACTGAAGCTTTCTTT.

The V call is TRBV7-3, the J call TRBJ2-3; 10 bases align to TRBD2. CDR1 SGHTA and CDR2 FQGTGA come from the germline V gene. The V segment lost 5 bases and the J segment 2 bases; nucleotides outside the gene matches: 7. CDR3 length equals 16 residues. CDR3 DNA sequence: TGTGCCAGCAGCCCGACTAGCGGGCGGGTCACAGATACGCAGTATTTT. It specifies CASSPTSGRVTDTQYF.

V is TRBV28 and J is TRBJ1-1, with D possibly being TRBD1 (6 bases). CDR3 length: 14 amino acids. Deletions cut 2 bases from V and 4 bases from J, with 11 bases between. Germline loops: CDR1 MDHEN, CDR2 SYDVKM. The CDR3 DNA follows: TGTGCCAGCAGTTTACGCGACAGGCGCACTGAAGCTTTCTTT. It yields the protein CASSLRDRRTEAFF. The full variable domain, its missing parts supplied by reference TRBV28 and TRBJ1-1, is DVKVTQSSRYLVKRTGEKVFLECVQDMDHENMFWYRQDPGLGLRLIYFSYDVKMKEKGDIPEGYSVSREKKERFSLILESASTNQTSMYLCASSLRDRRTEAFFGQGTRLTVV.

The CDR3, as DNA: TGCGCCAGCAGTCGGACAGCTGACAATCAGCCCCAGCATTTT. Amino acids: CASSRTADNQPQHF. This chain joins TRBV4-1 and TRBJ1-5, with a tentative D call TRBD1 (6 bases). Trimming took 6 bases from V and 3 from J, leaving 12 bases between them. Germline CDR1 and CDR2: MGHRA and YSYEKL. The CDR3 runs 14 residues.

A note on this clone: This sample also contains other DNA sequences that code for the same CDR3. The chain links TRBV5-1 to TRBJ2-5, with D possibly matching TRBD1 (6 bases). Germline lookup yields CDR1 SGHRS and CDR2 YFSETQ. This CDR3 region has 14 residues. V was clipped by 0 bases and J by 5 bases, with 11 bases between them. CDR3 in DNA: TGCGCCAGCAGCTTGGTCGCAGGGGAGGAGACCCAGTACTTC. It is translated as CASSLVAGEETQYF.

The chain uses TRBV7-9 and TRBJ2-7, with TRBD2 identical over 8 bases. The length of the CDR3 is 15 residues. Germline V lookup: CDR1 SEHNR, CDR2 FQNEAQ (reference sequence). V lost 0 bases, J lost 4 bases, and 5 bases stayed unmatched. This CDR3 reads CASSLARSGRYEQYF. The CDR3 DNA sequence: TGTGCCAGCAGCTTAGCGCGGAGCGGGAGATACGAGCAGTACTTC.

Only one count was recorded for this clone. The CDR3 loop is CASSEGGRMNTEAFF. The DNA of the CDR3 is TGTGCCAGCAGTGAAGGTGGGCGCATGAACACTGAAGCTTTCTTT. V usage is TRBV2 and J usage is TRBJ1-1, with D uncertain. Germline V lookup: CDR1 SNHLY, CDR2 FYNNEI. The CDR3 runs 15 residues. V was trimmed by 1 base and J by 0 bases, leaving 9 bases between them.

The chain combines TRBV7-8 with TRBJ2-7; D not resolved. The CDR3 runs to 12 residues. V gave up 4 bases and J gave up 4 bases, with 8 bases separating them. Looked up from germline, CDR1 is SGHVS and CDR2 is FQNEAQ. In DNA form, the CDR3 reads TGTGCCAGCAGCTCCCCGTCATACGAGCAGTACTTC. Its translation is CASSSPSYEQYF.

This clone showed up just once. This sequence joins TRBV19 and TRBJ2-5; D is ambiguous. There are 9 residues in the CDR3. CDR1 and CDR2 (germline): LNHDA, SQIVND (reference sequence). The V and J ends lost 1 base and 9 bases respectively, with 0 bases between them. The CDR3 sequence: CASSIAQYF. The CDR3 bases are TGTGCCAGTAGTATAGCCCAGTACTTC.

DNA for the CDR3: TGTGCCAGCAGCTCCCCGGGACTTCGGGAGTTCTTC. Amino acid sequence: CASSSPGLREFF. V gene TRBV5-6 combines with J gene TRBJ2-1, with D possibly TRBD2 on 6 matching bases. Trimming shortened V by 3 bases and J by 14 bases, and 15 bases separated the two germline ends. Germline values: CDR1 SGHDT, CDR2 YYEEEE. The CDR3 is 12 residues long. Drawing the rest from reference TRBV5-6 and TRBJ2-1, the complete variable domain is DAGVTQSPTHLIKTRGQQVTLRCSPKSGHDTVSWYQQALGQGPQFIFQYYEEEERQRGNFPDRFSGHQFPNYSSELNVNALLLGDSALYLCASSSPGLREFFGPGTRLTVL.

The chain couples TRBV5-1 to TRBJ2-7; D may be TRBD2 (5 bases). Trimming left V 1 base short and J 6 bases short, with 17 bases between. Germline V CDR1 and CDR2: SGHRS, YFSETQ. The CDR3 sequence is 15 residues long. DNA for the CDR3: TGCGCCAGCAGCTTGCTCGGCGTAGAACTAGGCGAGCAGTACTTC. Translated, it gives CASSLLGVELGEQYF.